The rows below give T cell receptor beta chains drawn from one sample of a study of OX40 agonist ivuxolimab in advanced cancers. Profiled with immunoSEQ multiplex PCR; TCRdb holds only in-frame clones, not every one. Seen here are roughly 100,000 clones, 87% observed once, and the top ten hold around 1.5%. The sample consisted of CD4+ or CD8+ T cells sorted from blood, taken in a trial of the OX40 agonist ivuxolimab. Receptors originate from an adult with an advanced solid tumor such as melanoma, head and neck, liver or kidney cancer. The CDR3 runs from the conserved cysteine through the conserved F or W. The D gene is left open where the match is weak. The listing skips clone size in some rows; elsewhere it reads once, few, many or a size class.

j_call,v_call,d_call,cdr3_length,clone_size,cdr3_aa,cdr3_nt
TRBJ2-7,TRBV21-1,-,15,-,CASMRGREDTYEQYF,TGTGCCAGCATGAGGGGGCGGGAGGATACCTACGAGCAGTACTTC
TRBJ2-3,TRBV5-5,-,14,-,CASSLAAFTDTQYF,TGTGCCAGCAGCTTGGCGGCTTTTACAGATACGCAGTATTTT
TRBJ2-6,TRBV27,-,15,-,CASSPPSAGANVLTF,TGTGCCAGCAGTCCACCTAGCGCTGGGGCCAACGTCCTGACTTTC
TRBJ1-2,TRBV11-2,TRBD1,15,-,CASSRPGQSLYGYTF,TGTGCCAGCAGCCGACCGGGACAGAGCCTCTATGGCTACACCTTC
TRBJ1-3,TRBV5-8,-,16,-,CASSTRVTTSGNTIYF,TGTGCCAGCAGCACGAGGGTCACGACCTCTGGAAACACCATATATTTT
TRBJ1-1,TRBV9,-,12,-,CASSDVGTEAFF,TGTGCCAGCAGCGACGTGGGCACTGAAGCTTTCTTT
TRBJ2-3,TRBV27,TRBD2,15,-,CASSSPARGADTQYF,TGTGCCAGCAGTTCCCCCGCGCGGGGGGCGGATACGCAGTATTTT
TRBJ1-5,TRBV28,TRBD1,16,-,CASSSAGTVSNQPQHF,TGTGCCAGCAGTTCGGCCGGGACAGTCAGCAATCAGCCCCAGCATTTT
TRBJ2-3,TRBV21-1,-,19,-,CASSKGGPGPVSSTDTQYF,TGTGCCAGCAGCAAAGGAGGCCCGGGGCCGGTTTCTAGCACAGATACGCAGTATTTT
TRBJ2-7,TRBV5-1,TRBD1,16,-,CASSLAWTGTIYEQYF,TGCGCCAGCAGCTTGGCCTGGACAGGGACGATTTACGAGCAGTACTTC
TRBJ2-5,TRBV7-2,TRBD2,17,-,CASSLGVRQGGHETQYF,TGTGCCAGCAGCTTAGGGGTGCGGCAGGGAGGGCATGAGACCCAGTACTTC
TRBJ1-4,TRBV2,TRBD1,16,-,CASSSQGARTNEKLFF,TGTGCCAGCAGCTCACAGGGGGCCAGGACTAATGAAAAACTGTTTTTT
TRBJ1-1,TRBV5-1,-,14,-,CASSPDRASYEAFF,TGCGCCAGCAGCCCGGACCGGGCGAGTTATGAAGCTTTCTTT
TRBJ2-5,TRBV29-1,TRBD2,14,-,CSATLAGARETQYF,TGCAGCGCTACACTAGCGGGAGCACGAGAGACCCAGTACTTC
TRBJ2-1,TRBV5-1,TRBD2,15,-,CASSSTSGPNNEQFF,TGCGCCAGCAGCTCAACTAGCGGTCCGAACAATGAGCAGTTCTTC
TRBJ2-7,TRBV4-2,-,14,once,CASSQAARGSEQYF,TGTGCCAGCAGCCAAGCGGCTAGAGGTAGCGAGCAGTACTTC
TRBJ1-6,TRBV2,-,12,-,CASSVQGAPLHF,TGTGCCAGCAGTGTGCAGGGAGCACCCCTCCACTTT
TRBJ1-6,TRBV28,-,13,-,CAGTDVNNSPLHF,TGTGCCGGGACCGATGTAAATAATTCACCCCTCCACTTT
TRBJ2-7,TRBV6-5,-,13,-,CASSYGPRGEQYF,TGTGCCAGCAGTTACGGGCCTAGGGGCGAGCAGTACTTC
TRBJ1-1,TRBV27,-,14,-,CASSFSRVNTEAFF,TGTGCCAGCAGTTTCTCGAGAGTGAACACTGAAGCTTTCTTT
TRBJ1-1,TRBV6-5,-,13,-,CASSYRGGTEAFF,TGTGCCAGCAGTTACAGGGGGGGCACTGAAGCTTTCTTT
TRBJ2-7,TRBV4-3,-,15,-,CASSKGLARVDEQYF,TGCGCCAGCAGCAAAGGGCTAGCGAGGGTCGACGAGCAGTACTTC
TRBJ2-7,TRBV10-1,TRBD2,15,-,CASPLTSGGADEQYF,TGCGCCAGCCCCCTCACTAGCGGGGGGGCCGACGAGCAGTACTTC
TRBJ2-7,TRBV7-2,TRBD2,14,-,CASRGLAGAYEQYF,TGTGCCAGCAGGGGACTAGCGGGGGCGTACGAGCAGTACTTC
TRBJ2-3,TRBV6-1,-,16,-,CASSAEGERSMDTQYF,TGTGCCAGCAGTGCCGAGGGAGAGCGTAGCATGGATACGCAGTATTTT
TRBJ1-1,TRBV6-6,-,16,-,CASSYSTQGSGTEAFF,TGTGCCAGCAGTTATTCTACCCAGGGGTCTGGCACTGAAGCTTTCTTT
TRBJ1-4,TRBV6-1,TRBD1,13,-,CASGGRGVEKLFF,TGTGCCAGCGGTGGCAGGGGGGTTGAAAAACTGTTTTTT
TRBJ1-2,TRBV18,-,15,-,CASSPGLNEAYGYTF,TGTGCCAGCTCACCCGGGTTGAACGAGGCCTATGGCTACACCTTC
TRBJ2-3,TRBV10-3,-,13,once,CAIKDWSTDTQYF,TGTGCCATCAAGGACTGGAGCACAGATACGCAGTATTTT
TRBJ1-3,TRBV2,TRBD1,15,-,CASSGDRISGNTIYF,TGTGCCAGCAGTGGGGACAGGATCTCTGGAAACACCATATATTTT
TRBJ1-3,TRBV19,TRBD1,14,-,CASSVQGGRNTIYF,TGTGCCAGTAGTGTCCAGGGGGGACGAAACACCATATATTTT
TRBJ2-3,TRBV6-1,TRBD1,15,-,CASSEVWTGEDTQYF,TGTGCCAGCAGTGAAGTCTGGACAGGGGAAGATACGCAGTATTTT
TRBJ2-5,TRBV7-9,-,14,-,CASSSPVSLETQYF,TGTGCCAGCAGCTCCCCCGTGTCCCTTGAGACCCAGTACTTC
TRBJ2-7,TRBV27,TRBD1,14,-,CASSFRRQGLEQYF,TGTGCCAGCAGTTTCAGAAGACAGGGCTTAGAGCAGTACTTC
TRBJ1-6,TRBV30,-,14,few,CAWRPGRHNSPLHF,TGTGCCTGGAGGCCGGGACGGCATAATTCACCCCTCCACTTT
TRBJ1-2,TRBV11-2,-,12,-,CASSLDGTGYTF,TGTGCCAGCAGCTTAGACGGGACAGGCTACACCTTC
TRBJ2-1,TRBV19,-,15,-,CASSMGRAPSNEQFF,TGTGCCAGTAGTATGGGCAGGGCCCCTTCCAATGAGCAGTTCTTC
TRBJ2-7,TRBV29-1,-,15,-,CSVVQAAKSSYEQYF,TGCAGCGTCGTCCAGGCGGCTAAGAGCTCCTACGAGCAGTACTTC
TRBJ1-2,TRBV5-4,-,11,-,CASGPDRPYTF,TGTGCCAGCGGCCCTGACAGACCTTACACCTTC
TRBJ2-5,TRBV7-2,TRBD1,14,-,CASSLGTGQETQYF,TGTGCCAGCAGCTTAGGGACAGGGCAAGAGACCCAGTACTTC
TRBJ2-5,TRBV7-2,-,15,-,CASSLYRTLGETQYF,TGTGCCAGCAGCTTATACCGAACGTTAGGAGAGACCCAGTACTTC
TRBJ2-7,TRBV9,-,14,-,CASSVERTSYEQYF,TGTGCCAGCAGCGTAGAGAGAACCAGCTACGAGCAGTACTTC